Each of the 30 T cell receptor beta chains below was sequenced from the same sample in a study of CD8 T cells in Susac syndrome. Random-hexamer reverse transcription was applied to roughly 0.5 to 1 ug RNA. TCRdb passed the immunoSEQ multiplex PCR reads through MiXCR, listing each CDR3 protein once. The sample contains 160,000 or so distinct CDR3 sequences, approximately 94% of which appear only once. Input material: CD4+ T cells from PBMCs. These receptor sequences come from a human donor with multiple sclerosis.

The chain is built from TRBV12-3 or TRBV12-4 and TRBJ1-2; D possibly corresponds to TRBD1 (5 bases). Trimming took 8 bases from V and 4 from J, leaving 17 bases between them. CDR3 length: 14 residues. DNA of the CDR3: TGTGCCAGCCTAGGGAGCGGGACCTCCTATGGCTACACCTTC. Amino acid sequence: CASLGSGTSYGYTF.

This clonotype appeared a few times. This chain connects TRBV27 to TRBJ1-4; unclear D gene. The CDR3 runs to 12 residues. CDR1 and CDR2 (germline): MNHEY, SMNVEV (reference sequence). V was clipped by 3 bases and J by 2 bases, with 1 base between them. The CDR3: CASSFTNEKLFF. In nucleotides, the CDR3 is TGTGCCAGCAGTTTTACTAATGAAAAACTGTTTTTT.

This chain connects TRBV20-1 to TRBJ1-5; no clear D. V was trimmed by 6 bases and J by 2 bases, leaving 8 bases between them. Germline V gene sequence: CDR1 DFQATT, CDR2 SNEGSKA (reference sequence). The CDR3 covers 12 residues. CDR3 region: CSALGRNQPQHF. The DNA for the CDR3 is TGCAGTGCATTGGGTCGCAATCAGCCCCAGCATTTT.

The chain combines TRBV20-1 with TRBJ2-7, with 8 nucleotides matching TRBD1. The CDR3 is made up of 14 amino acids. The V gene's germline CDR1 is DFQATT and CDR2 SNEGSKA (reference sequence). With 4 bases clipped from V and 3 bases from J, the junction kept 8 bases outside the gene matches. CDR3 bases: TGCAGTGCTACTTCCAGGGGGCCTGGCTACGAGCAGTACTTC. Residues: CSATSRGPGYEQYF.

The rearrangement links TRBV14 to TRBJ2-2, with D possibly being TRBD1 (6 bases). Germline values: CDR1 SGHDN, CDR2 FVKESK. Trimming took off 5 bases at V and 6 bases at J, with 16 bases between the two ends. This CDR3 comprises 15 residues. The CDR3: CASSYQSRGAGELFF. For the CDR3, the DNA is TGTGCCAGCAGCTACCAATCCAGGGGCGCCGGGGAGCTGTTTTTT.

The CDR3 loop reads CASSQGQGRDTQYF. The CDR3 region has the DNA TGCGCCAGCAGCCAGGGACAGGGTAGGGATACGCAGTATTTT. This chain connects TRBV5-1 to TRBJ2-3, with 9 bases matching TRBD1. The CDR3 is 14 amino acids. Germline CDR1 and CDR2: SGHRS and YFSETQ. V shed 4 bases and J 6 bases; nucleotides not matched to a gene: 6. The variable domain in full, with the rest retrieved from reference TRBV5-1 and TRBJ2-3, is KAGVTQTPRYLIKTRGQQVTLSCSPISGHRSVSWYQQTPGQGLQFLFEYFSETQRNKGNFPGRFSGRQFSNSRSEMNVSTLELGDSALYLCASSQGQGRDTQYFGPGTRLTVL.

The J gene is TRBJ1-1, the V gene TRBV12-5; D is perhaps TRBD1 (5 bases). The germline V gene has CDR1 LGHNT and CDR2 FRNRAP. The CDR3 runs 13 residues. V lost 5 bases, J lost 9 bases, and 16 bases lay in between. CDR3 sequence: CASGPGRISQAFF. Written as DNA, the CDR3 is TGTGCTAGTGGTCCGGGACGGATTTCCCAAGCTTTCTTT.

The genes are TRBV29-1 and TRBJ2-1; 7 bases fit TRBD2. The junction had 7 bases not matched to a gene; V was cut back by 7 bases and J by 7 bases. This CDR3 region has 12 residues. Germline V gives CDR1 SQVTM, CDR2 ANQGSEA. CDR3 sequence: CSASGLVNEQFF. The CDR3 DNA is TGCAGCGCTAGCGGTCTGGTGAATGAGCAGTTCTTC.

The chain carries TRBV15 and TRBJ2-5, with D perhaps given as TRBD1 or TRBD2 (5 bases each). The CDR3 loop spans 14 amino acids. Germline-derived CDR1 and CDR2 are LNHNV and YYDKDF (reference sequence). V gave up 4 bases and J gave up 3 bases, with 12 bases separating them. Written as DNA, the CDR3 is TGTGCCACCAGCAATTTTGGGACGGAAGAGACCCAGTACTTC. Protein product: CATSNFGTEETQYF.

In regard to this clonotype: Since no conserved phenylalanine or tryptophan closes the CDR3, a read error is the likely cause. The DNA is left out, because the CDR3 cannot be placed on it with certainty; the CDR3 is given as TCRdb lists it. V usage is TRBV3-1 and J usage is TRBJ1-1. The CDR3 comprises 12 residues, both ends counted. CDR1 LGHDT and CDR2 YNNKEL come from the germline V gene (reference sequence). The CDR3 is CASSHQDQIQEV.

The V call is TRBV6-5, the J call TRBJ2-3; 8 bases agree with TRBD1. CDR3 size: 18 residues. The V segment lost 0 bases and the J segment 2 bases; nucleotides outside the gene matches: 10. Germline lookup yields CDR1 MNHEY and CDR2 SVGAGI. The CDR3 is CASSYSKAGGHHTDTQYF. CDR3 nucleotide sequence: TGTGCCAGCAGTTACTCGAAGGCAGGGGGCCACCACACAGATACGCAGTATTTT.

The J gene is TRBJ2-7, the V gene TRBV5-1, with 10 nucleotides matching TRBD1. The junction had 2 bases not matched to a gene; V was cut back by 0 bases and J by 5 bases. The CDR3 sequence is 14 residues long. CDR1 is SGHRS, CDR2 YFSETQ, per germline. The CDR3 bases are TGCGCCAGCAGCTTGGGACAGGGGGCCAACGAGCAGTACTTC. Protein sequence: CASSLGQGANEQYF.

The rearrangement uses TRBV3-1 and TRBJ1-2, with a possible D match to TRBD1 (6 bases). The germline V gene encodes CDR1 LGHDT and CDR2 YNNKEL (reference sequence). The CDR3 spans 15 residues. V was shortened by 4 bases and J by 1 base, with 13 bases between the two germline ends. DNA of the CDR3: TGTGCCAGCAGCCTTCAGAGGGGGGTTAACTATGGCTACACCTTC. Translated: CASSLQRGVNYGYTF.

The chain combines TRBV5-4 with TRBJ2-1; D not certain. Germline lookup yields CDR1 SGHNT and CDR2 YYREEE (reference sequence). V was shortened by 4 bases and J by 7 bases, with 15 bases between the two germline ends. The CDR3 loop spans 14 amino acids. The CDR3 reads CASSPRAMGNEQFF. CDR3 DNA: TGTGCCAGCAGCCCCCGGGCCATGGGGAATGAGCAGTTCTTC.

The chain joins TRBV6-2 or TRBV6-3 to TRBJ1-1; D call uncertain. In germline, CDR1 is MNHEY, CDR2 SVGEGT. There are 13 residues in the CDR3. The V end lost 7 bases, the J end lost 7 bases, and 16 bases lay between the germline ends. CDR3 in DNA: TGTGCCAGCACCCGCGATCCGTTGTTTGAAGCTTTCTTT. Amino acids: CASTRDPLFEAFF.

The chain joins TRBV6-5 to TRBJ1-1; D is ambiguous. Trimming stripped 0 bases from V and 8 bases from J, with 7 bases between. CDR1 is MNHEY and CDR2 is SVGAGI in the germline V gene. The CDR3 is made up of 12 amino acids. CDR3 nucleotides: TGTGCCAGCAGTTACTCGATCGGCGAAGCTTTCTTT. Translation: CASSYSIGEAFF.

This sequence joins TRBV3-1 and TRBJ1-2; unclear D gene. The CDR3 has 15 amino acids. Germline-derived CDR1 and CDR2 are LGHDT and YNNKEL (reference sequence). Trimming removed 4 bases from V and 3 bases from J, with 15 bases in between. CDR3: CASSRERRAHYGYTF. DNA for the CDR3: TGTGCCAGCAGCCGCGAACGGAGGGCACACTATGGCTACACCTTC.

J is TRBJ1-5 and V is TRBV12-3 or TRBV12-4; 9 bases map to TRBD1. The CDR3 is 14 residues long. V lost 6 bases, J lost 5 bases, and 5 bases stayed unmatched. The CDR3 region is CASSAGQGHQPQHF. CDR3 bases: TGTGCCAGCAGCGCGGGACAGGGTCATCAGCCCCAGCATTTT.

The DNA for the CDR3 is TGTGCCAGCAGTCCTGATAGGGGGCTCGAGCAGTACTTC. This sequence encodes CASSPDRGLEQYF. The chain carries TRBV6-5 and TRBJ2-7; 7 nucleotides align to TRBD1. Germline-derived CDR1 and CDR2 are MNHEY and SVGAGI. This CDR3 is 13 amino acids long. The junction had 7 bases not matched to a gene; V was cut back by 5 bases and J by 6 bases.

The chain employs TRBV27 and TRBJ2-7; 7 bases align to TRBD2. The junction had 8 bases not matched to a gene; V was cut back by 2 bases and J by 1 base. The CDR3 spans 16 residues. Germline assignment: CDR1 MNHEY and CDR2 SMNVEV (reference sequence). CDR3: CASSLEGGGLSYEQYF. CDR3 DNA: TGTGCCAGCAGTTTAGAGGGCGGGGGTCTTTCCTACGAGCAGTACTTC.

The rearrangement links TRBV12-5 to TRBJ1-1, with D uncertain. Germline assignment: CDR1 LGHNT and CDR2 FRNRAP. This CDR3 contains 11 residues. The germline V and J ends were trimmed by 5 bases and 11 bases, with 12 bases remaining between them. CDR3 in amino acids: CASGPPETAFF. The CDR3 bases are TGTGCTAGTGGTCCGCCTGAGACCGCTTTCTTT.

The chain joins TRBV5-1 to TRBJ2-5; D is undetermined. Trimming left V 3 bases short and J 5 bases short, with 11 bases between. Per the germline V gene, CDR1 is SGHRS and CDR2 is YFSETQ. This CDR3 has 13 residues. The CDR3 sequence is CASSSGRLETQYF. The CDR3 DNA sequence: TGCGCCAGCAGCTCTGGCAGGTTGGAGACCCAGTACTTC. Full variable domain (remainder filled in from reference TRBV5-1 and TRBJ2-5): KAGVTQTPRYLIKTRGQQVTLSCSPISGHRSVSWYQQTPGQGLQFLFEYFSETQRNKGNFPGRFSGRQFSNSRSEMNVSTLELGDSALYLCASSSGRLETQYFGPGTRLLVL.

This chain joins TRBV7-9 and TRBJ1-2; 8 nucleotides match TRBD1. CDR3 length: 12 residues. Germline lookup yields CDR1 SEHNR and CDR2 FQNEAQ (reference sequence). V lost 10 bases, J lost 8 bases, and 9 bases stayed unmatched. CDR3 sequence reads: CAIGQGLEGYTF. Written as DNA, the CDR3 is TGTGCCATAGGACAGGGCCTTGAGGGCTACACCTTC.

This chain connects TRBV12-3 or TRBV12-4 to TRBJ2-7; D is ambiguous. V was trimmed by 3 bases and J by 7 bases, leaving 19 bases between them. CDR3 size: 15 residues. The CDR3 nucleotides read TGTGCCAGCAGTTTCCGCCAATCCCCCCATGGGGAGCAGTACTTC. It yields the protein CASSFRQSPHGEQYF.

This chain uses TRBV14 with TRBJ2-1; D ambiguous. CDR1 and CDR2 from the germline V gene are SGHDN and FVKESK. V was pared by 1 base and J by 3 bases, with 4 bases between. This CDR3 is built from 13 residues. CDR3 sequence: CASSQGIYNEQFF. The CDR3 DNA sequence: TGTGCCAGCAGCCAAGGGATCTACAATGAGCAGTTCTTC.

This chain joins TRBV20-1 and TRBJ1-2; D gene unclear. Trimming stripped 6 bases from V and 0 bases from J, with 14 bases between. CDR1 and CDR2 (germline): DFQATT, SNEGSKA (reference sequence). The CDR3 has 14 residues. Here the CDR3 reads CSAPRQSANYGYTF. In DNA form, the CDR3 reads TGCAGTGCCCCCCGGCAGTCTGCTAACTATGGCTACACCTTC.

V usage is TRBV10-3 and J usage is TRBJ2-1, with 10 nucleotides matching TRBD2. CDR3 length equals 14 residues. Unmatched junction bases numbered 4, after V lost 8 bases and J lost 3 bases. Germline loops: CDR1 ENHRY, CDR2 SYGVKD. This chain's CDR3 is CAIQASGSYNEQFF. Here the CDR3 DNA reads TGTGCCATCCAGGCTAGCGGGAGCTACAATGAGCAGTTCTTC.

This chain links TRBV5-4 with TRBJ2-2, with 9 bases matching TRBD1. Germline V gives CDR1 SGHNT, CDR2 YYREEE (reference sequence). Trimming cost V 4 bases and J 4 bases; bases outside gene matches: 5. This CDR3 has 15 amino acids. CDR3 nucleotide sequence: TGTGCCAGCAGCCCGGGACAGGGAGCCACCGGGGAGCTGTTTTTT. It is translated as CASSPGQGATGELFF.

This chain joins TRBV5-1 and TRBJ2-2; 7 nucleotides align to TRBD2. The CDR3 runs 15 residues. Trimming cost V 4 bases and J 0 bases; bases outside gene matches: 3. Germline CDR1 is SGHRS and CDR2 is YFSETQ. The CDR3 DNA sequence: TGCGCCAGCAGCATAGGACTAGCGAACACCGGGGAGCTGTTTTTT. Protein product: CASSIGLANTGELFF.

Here the CDR3 reads CAIRVTNTGELFF. In DNA, the CDR3 is TGTGCCATTAGGGTGACGAACACCGGGGAGCTGTTTTTT. J is TRBJ2-2 and V is TRBV10-3, with D hard to call. Germline V lookup: CDR1 ENHRY, CDR2 SYGVKD. The CDR3 loop spans 13 amino acids. Trimming removed 9 bases at V and 0 bases at J, with 8 bases between.